This T cell receptor (beta chain) emerged from a study of blood T cell repertoires in COVID-19. TCRdb's table, derived via immunoSEQ multiplex PCR, lists solely in-frame clones and lacks some. Of about 240,000 clones listed, roughly 90% are singletons. Trimming left V 2 bases short and J 0 bases short, with 16 bases between. From germline, CDR1 is SGHVS and CDR2 FNYEAQ. The CDR3 is 18 amino acids. Sequencing input: PBMCs or T cells enriched from blood (not recorded which). This clonotype was obtained from a woman younger than 45 who had recovered from COVID-19. The chain uses TRBV7-6 and TRBJ1-4; tentative D call: TRBD1 (5 bases). The CDR3: CASSLKGGGIATNEKLFF. DNA for the CDR3: TGTGCCAGCAGCTTAAAGGGCGGGGGGATTGCAACTAATGAAAAACTGTTTTTT.